The 15 T cell receptor beta chains reported below all come from one sample, sequenced in a study of cytomegalovirus exposure and HLA in healthy donors. In the PCR, 60 Vbeta and 13 Jbeta primers were used. TCRdb keeps only in-frame clones here, not all; method: immunoSEQ multiplex PCR. The sample has about 140,000 clones, 70% to 85% seen once; the top ten hold roughly 9.9%. The sample consisted of PBMCs. All receptors derive from a woman between 55 and 75 years old in good health and CMV-seropositive.

This chain connects TRBV28 to TRBJ2-3, with a tentative D call TRBD1 (5 bases). Germline CDR1 is MDHEN and CDR2 is SYDVKM. The CDR3 length is 17 residues. V lost 8 bases and J lost 0, with 21 bases in between. CDR3 residues: CASDPVVQGDSTDTQYF. The CDR3 DNA follows: TGTGCCAGCGACCCAGTGGTCCAAGGGGATAGCACAGATACGCAGTATTTT.

This clone has more than one count but fewer than ten. The chain couples TRBV2 to TRBJ1-1; D gene ambiguous. V lost 4 bases, J lost 4 bases, and 10 bases lay in between. The CDR3 is made up of 13 amino acids. Germline values: CDR1 SNHLY, CDR2 FYNNEI. The CDR3 sequence is CASSGPEGTEAFF. For the CDR3, the DNA is TGTGCCAGCAGTGGCCCGGAGGGCACTGAAGCTTTCTTT. Based on the CDR3 plus reference TRBV2 and TRBJ1-1, the full variable domain is EPEVTQTPSHQVTQMGQEVILRCVPISNHLYFYWYRQILGQKVEFLVSFYNNEISEKSEIFDDQFSVERPDGSNFTLKIRSTKLEDSAMYFCASSGPEGTEAFFGQGTRLTVV.

Note on this clone: The junction departs from germline at one end; a sequencing error may be responsible. This sequence joins TRBV29-1 and TRBJ2-5; D unresolved. The length of the CDR3 is 12 residues. Germline values: CDR1 SQVTM, CDR2 ANQGSEA. The CDR3 region is CSVQGVGEAQYF. The DNA for the CDR3 is TGCAGCGTACAAGGAGTTGGAGAGGCCCAGTACTTC.

V and J are TRBV18 and TRBJ1-1; 10 positions match TRBD1. The V gene's germline CDR1 is KGHSH and CDR2 LQKENI. J gave up 0 bases and V 4 bases, and 2 bases lay outside the gene matches. The CDR3 runs 15 residues. Here the CDR3 reads CASSRDRGLNTEAFF. Here the CDR3 DNA reads TGTGCCAGCTCACGGGACAGGGGTTTGAACACTGAAGCTTTCTTT.

This chain uses TRBV5-1 with TRBJ2-3; possibly TRBD2 for D (6 bases). V lost 3 bases, J lost 4 bases, and 15 bases lay in between. The CDR3 is 15 residues long. CDR1 and CDR2 from the germline V gene are SGHRS and YFSETQ. Here the CDR3 DNA reads TGCGCCAGCAGCTCCACGCTCGGGACTTCAGATACGCAGTATTTT. This gives the protein CASSSTLGTSDTQYF.

This chain links TRBV5-1 with TRBJ1-2, with TRBD1 as a possible D gene (5 bases). The CDR3 covers 12 residues. CDR1 is SGHRS, CDR2 YFSETQ, per germline. V was trimmed by 3 bases and J by 4 bases, leaving 7 bases between them. The chain's CDR3 is CASSYDSYGYTF. The CDR3 coding sequence is TGCGCCAGCAGCTACGACAGCTATGGCTACACCTTC.

The rearrangement links TRBV19 to TRBJ2-1; D might be TRBD2 (5 bases). The CDR3 sequence is 15 residues long. CDR1 and CDR2 from the germline V gene are LNHDA and SQIVND (reference sequence). V gave up 2 bases and J gave up 4 bases, with 12 bases separating them. The CDR3 sequence is CASSILSTGYNEQFF. The CDR3 DNA reads TGTGCCAGTAGTATATTGTCGACGGGGTACAATGAGCAGTTCTTC.

The chain carries TRBV30 and TRBJ2-5, with D possibly being TRBD1 (5 bases). The germline V gene encodes CDR1 GTSNPN and CDR2 SVGIG (reference sequence). The CDR3 sequence is 12 residues long. Here the CDR3 reads CATEAGSAQFYF. The CDR3, as DNA: TGTGCGACAGAGGCTGGCAGCGCCCAGTTCTACTTC.

The chain carries TRBV5-1 and TRBJ2-1; TRBD2 agrees at 8 bases. The germline CDR1 and CDR2 sequences are SGHRS and YFSETQ. The CDR3 consists of 14 residues. The V gene end was trimmed by 2 bases and the J gene end by 5 bases; junction bases not matched to a gene: 3. The CDR3 DNA reads TGCGCCAGCAGCTTCGCGGGAGGAGACAATGAGCAGTTCTTC. It translates to CASSFAGGDNEQFF.

This rearrangement joins TRBV28 to TRBJ2-7, with TRBD1 as a possible D gene (5 bases). Trimming left V 6 bases short and J 3 bases short, with 21 bases between. The V gene's germline CDR1 is MDHEN and CDR2 SYDVKM. The CDR3 has 16 amino acids. CDR3 bases: TGTGCCAGCAGCTCTCCCCAGGGTGTTTCTTTCTACGAGCAGTACTTC. Amino acids: CASSSPQGVSFYEQYF. The whole variable domain, filled in from reference TRBV28 and TRBJ2-7, reads DVKVTQSSRYLVKRTGEKVFLECVQDMDHENMFWYRQDPGLGLRLIYFSYDVKMKEKGDIPEGYSVSREKKERFSLILESASTNQTSMYLCASSSPQGVSFYEQYFGPGTRLTVT.

The chain is built from TRBV27 and TRBJ1-5, with 11 bases fitting TRBD1. Looked up from germline, CDR1 is MNHEY and CDR2 is SMNVEV (reference sequence). The V gene end was trimmed by 7 bases and the J gene end by 5 bases; junction bases not matched to a gene: 4. The length of the CDR3 is 14 residues. The CDR3 region is CASKGTGGDQPQHF. DNA of the CDR3: TGTGCCAGCAAGGGGACAGGGGGAGATCAGCCCCAGCATTTT.

The chain is built from TRBV10-3 and TRBJ2-3; TRBD1 aligns across 10 bases. V lost 10 bases to trimming and J lost 2 bases; unmatched junction nucleotides: 3. Germline V gene sequence: CDR1 ENHRY, CDR2 SYGVKD. The CDR3 extends over 13 amino acids. The CDR3: CATGTGDTDTQYF. CDR3 coding DNA: TGTGCCACCGGGACAGGGGACACAGATACGCAGTATTTT.

The CDR3 region has the DNA TGTGCCAGCACCCAGGGGGTCCTGAACACCGGGGAGCTGTTTTTT. Translating gives CASTQGVLNTGELFF. The rearrangement uses TRBV11-3 and TRBJ2-2; 7 bases are shared with TRBD1. V shed 7 bases and J 1 base; nucleotides not matched to a gene: 6. This CDR3 comprises 15 residues. Germline assignment: CDR1 SGHNT and CDR2 YENEEA.

The chain is built from TRBV10-3 and TRBJ2-5; the D is unclear. The J call is doubtful: the DNA matches TRBJ2-7 better. CDR1 and CDR2 (germline): ENHRY, SYGVKD. This CDR3 contains 12 residues. The CDR3 reads CAISGSVYEQYF. The CDR3 DNA sequence: TGTGCCATCAGTGGGTCGGTATACGAGCAGTACTTC.

This clone was seen just once. The chain recombines TRBV28 with TRBJ2-1, with a tentative D call TRBD1 (6 bases). V was cut by 7 bases and J by 0 bases, with 16 bases left in between. This CDR3 is 16 amino acids long. Germline V gene sequence: CDR1 MDHEN, CDR2 SYDVKM. CDR3 DNA sequence: TGTGCCAGCACCCTTGACAGGTCCAGCTCCTACAATGAGCAGTTCTTC. Its translation is CASTLDRSSSYNEQFF.